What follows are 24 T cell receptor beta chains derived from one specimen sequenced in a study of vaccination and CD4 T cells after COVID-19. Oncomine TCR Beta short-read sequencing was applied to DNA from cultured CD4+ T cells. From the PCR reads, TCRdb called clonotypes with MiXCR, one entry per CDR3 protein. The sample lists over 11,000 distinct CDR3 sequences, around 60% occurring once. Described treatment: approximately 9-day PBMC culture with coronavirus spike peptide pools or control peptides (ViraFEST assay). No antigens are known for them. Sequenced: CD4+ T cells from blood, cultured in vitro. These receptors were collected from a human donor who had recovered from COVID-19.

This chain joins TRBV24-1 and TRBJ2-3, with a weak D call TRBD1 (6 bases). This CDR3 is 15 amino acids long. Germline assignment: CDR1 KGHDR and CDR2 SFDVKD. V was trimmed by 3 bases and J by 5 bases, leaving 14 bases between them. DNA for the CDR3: TGTGCCACCAGTGATCCCAGGGGACGGGGAGATACGCAGTATTTT. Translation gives CATSDPRGRGDTQYF.

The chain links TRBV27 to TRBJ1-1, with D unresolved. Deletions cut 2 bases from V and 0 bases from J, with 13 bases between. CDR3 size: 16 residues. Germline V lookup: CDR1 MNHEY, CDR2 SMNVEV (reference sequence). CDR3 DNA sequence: TGTGCCAGCAGTTTAGGAGGCGGCAGACTGAACACTGAAGCTTTCTTT. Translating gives CASSLGGGRLNTEAFF.

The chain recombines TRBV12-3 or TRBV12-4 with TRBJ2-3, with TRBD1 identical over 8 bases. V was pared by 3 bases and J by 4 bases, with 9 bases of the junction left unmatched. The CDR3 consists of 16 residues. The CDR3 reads CASSLGLGRGPDTQYF. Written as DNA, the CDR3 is TGTGCCAGCAGTTTGGGGTTGGGCAGGGGGCCAGATACGCAGTATTTT.

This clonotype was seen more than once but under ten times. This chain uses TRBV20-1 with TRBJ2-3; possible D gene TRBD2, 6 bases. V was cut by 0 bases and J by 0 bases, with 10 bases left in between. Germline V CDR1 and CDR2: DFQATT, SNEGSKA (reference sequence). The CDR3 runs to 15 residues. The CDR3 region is CSAREWRGSTDTQYF. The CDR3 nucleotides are TGCAGTGCTAGAGAATGGCGGGGAAGCACAGATACGCAGTATTTT.

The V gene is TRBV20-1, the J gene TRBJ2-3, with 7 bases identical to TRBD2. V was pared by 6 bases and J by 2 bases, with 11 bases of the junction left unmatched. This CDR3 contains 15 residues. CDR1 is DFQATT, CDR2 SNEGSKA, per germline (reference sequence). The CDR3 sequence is CSANPGLADTDTQYF. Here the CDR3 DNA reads TGCAGTGCCAACCCCGGGCTAGCGGACACAGATACGCAGTATTTT.

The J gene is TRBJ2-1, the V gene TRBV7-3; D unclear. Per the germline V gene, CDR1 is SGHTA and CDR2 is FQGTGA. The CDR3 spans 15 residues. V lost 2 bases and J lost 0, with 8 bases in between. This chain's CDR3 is CASSLEAASYNEQFF. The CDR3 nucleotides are TGTGCCAGCAGCTTAGAGGCTGCCTCCTACAATGAGCAGTTCTTC.

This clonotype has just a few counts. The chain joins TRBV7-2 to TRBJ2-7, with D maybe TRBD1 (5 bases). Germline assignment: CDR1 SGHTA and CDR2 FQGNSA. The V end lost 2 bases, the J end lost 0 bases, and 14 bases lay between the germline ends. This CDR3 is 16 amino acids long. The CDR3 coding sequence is TGTGCCAGCAGCTTAAAAGGGGCAGGGCGCTCCTACGAGCAGTACTTC. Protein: CASSLKGAGRSYEQYF.

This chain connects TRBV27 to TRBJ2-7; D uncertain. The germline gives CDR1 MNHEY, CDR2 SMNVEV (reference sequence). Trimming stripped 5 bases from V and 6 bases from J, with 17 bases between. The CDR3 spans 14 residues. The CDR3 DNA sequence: TGTGCCAGCAGTCCTTCTGGGCCGTCCGGCGAGCAGTACTTC. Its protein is CASSPSGPSGEQYF.

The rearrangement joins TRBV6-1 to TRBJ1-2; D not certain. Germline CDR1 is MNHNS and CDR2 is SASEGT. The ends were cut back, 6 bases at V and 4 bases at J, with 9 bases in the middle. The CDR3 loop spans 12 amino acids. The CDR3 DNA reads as TGTGCCAGCAGCAGAGGATTCTATGGCTACACCTTC. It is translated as CASSRGFYGYTF.

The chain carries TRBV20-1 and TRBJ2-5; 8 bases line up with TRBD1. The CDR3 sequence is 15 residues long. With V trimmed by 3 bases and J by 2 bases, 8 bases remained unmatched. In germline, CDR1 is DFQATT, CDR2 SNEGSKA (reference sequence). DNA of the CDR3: TGCAGTGCTAGGTCCGGGGACAGGATACAAGAGACCCAGTACTTC. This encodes CSARSGDRIQETQYF.

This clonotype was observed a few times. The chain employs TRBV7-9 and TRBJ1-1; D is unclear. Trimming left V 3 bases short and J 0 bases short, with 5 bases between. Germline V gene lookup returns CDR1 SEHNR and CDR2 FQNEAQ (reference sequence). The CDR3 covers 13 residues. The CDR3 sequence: CASSLEMNTEAFF. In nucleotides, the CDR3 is TGTGCCAGCAGCTTGGAGATGAACACTGAAGCTTTCTTT. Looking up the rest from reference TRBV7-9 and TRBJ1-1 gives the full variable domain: DTGVSQNPRHKITKRGQNVTFRCDPISEHNRLYWYRQTLGQGPEFLTYFQNEAQLEKSRLLSDRFSAERPKGSFSTLEIQRTEQGDSAMYLCASSLEMNTEAFFGQGTRLTVV.

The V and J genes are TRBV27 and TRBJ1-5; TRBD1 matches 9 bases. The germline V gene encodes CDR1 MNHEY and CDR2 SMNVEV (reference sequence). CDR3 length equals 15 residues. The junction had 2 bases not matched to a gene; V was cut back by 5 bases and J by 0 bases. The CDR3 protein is CASSGTGYSNQPQHF. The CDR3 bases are TGTGCCAGCAGTGGGACAGGGTATAGCAATCAGCCCCAGCATTTT.

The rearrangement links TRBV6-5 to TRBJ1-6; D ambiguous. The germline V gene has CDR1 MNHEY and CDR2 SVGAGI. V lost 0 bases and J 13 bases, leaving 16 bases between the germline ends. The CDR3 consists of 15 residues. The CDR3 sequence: CASSYSWAESDPLHF. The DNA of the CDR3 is TGTGCCAGCAGTTACTCTTGGGCTGAGTCTGATCCCCTCCACTTT.

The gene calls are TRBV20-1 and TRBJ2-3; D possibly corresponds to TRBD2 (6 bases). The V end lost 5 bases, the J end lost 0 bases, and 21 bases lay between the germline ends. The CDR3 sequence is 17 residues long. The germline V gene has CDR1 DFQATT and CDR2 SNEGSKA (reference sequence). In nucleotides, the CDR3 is TGCAGTGCTCAACCCCGGGACTCTCAACCTAGCACAGATACGCAGTATTTT. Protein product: CSAQPRDSQPSTDTQYF.

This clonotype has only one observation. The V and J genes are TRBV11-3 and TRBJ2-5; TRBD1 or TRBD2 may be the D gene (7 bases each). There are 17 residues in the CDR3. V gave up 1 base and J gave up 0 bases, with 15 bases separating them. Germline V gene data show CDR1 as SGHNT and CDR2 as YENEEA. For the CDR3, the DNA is TGTGCCAGCAGCTTAGTGTGGCGGGGGACAGACCAAGAGACCCAGTACTTC. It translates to CASSLVWRGTDQETQYF.

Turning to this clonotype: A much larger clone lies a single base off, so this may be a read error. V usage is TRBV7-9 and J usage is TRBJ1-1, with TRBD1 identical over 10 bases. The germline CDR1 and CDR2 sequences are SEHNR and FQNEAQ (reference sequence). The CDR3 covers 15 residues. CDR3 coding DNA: TGTGCCAGCAGCGCCACCCGGACAGGGGGTACTGGAGCTTTCTTT. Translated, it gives CASSATRTGGTGAFF.

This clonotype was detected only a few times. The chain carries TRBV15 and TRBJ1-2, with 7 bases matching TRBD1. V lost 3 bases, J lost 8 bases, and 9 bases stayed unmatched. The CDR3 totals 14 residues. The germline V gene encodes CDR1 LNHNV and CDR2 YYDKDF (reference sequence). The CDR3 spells CATSRTVQTGGYTF. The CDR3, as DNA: TGTGCCACCAGCAGGACCGTCCAGACAGGGGGCTACACCTTC.

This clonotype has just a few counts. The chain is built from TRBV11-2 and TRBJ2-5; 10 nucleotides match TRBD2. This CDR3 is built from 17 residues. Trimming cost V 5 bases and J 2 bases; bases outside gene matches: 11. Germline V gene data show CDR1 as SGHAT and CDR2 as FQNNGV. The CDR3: CASSQRTSGGLQETQYF. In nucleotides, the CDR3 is TGTGCCAGCAGCCAACGGACTAGCGGAGGGTTACAAGAGACCCAGTACTTC.

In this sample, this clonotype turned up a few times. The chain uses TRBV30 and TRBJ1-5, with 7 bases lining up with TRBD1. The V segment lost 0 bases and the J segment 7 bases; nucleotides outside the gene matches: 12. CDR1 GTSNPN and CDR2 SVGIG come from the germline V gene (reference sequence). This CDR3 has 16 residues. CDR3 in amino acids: CAWSVPGPGGDQPQHF. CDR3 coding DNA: TGTGCCTGGAGTGTTCCAGGGCCAGGGGGGGACCAGCCCCAGCATTTT.

DNA for the CDR3: TGTGCCAGCAGTGAAAAACAGCCCCAGCATTTT. Protein: CASSEKQPQHF. The rearrangement links TRBV6-1 to TRBJ1-5; D gene unclear. The germline CDR1 and CDR2 sequences are MNHNS and SASEGT. The CDR3 is made up of 11 amino acids. V lost 2 bases, J lost 7 bases, and 3 bases lay in between.

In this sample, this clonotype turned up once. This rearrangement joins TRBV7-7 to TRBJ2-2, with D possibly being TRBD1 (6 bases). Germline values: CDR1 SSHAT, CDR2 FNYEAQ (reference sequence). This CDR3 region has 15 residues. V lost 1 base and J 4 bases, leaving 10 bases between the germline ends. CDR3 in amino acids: CASSLEGVGTGELFF. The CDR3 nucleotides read TGTGCCAGCAGCTTAGAGGGGGTCGGCACCGGGGAGCTGTTTTTT.

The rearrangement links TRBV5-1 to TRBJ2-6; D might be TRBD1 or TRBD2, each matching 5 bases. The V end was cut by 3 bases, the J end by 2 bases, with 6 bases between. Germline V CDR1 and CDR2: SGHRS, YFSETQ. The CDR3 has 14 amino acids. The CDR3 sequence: CASSWDAGANVLTF. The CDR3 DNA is TGCGCCAGCAGCTGGGACGCTGGGGCCAACGTCCTGACTTTC.

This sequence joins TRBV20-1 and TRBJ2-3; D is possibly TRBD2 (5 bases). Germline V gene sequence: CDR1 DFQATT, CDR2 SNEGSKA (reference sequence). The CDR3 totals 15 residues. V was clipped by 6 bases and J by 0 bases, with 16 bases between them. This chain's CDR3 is CSAYSGAGSTDTQYF. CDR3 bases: TGCAGTGCCTACTCGGGCGCGGGTAGCACAGATACGCAGTATTTT.

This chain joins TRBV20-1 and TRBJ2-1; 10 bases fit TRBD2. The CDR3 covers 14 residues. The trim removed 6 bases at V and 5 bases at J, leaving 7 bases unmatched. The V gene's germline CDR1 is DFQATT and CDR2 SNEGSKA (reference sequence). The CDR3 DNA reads TGCAGTGCCGCCGGGACTAGCGTTAACAATGAGCAGTTCTTC. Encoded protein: CSAAGTSVNNEQFF.